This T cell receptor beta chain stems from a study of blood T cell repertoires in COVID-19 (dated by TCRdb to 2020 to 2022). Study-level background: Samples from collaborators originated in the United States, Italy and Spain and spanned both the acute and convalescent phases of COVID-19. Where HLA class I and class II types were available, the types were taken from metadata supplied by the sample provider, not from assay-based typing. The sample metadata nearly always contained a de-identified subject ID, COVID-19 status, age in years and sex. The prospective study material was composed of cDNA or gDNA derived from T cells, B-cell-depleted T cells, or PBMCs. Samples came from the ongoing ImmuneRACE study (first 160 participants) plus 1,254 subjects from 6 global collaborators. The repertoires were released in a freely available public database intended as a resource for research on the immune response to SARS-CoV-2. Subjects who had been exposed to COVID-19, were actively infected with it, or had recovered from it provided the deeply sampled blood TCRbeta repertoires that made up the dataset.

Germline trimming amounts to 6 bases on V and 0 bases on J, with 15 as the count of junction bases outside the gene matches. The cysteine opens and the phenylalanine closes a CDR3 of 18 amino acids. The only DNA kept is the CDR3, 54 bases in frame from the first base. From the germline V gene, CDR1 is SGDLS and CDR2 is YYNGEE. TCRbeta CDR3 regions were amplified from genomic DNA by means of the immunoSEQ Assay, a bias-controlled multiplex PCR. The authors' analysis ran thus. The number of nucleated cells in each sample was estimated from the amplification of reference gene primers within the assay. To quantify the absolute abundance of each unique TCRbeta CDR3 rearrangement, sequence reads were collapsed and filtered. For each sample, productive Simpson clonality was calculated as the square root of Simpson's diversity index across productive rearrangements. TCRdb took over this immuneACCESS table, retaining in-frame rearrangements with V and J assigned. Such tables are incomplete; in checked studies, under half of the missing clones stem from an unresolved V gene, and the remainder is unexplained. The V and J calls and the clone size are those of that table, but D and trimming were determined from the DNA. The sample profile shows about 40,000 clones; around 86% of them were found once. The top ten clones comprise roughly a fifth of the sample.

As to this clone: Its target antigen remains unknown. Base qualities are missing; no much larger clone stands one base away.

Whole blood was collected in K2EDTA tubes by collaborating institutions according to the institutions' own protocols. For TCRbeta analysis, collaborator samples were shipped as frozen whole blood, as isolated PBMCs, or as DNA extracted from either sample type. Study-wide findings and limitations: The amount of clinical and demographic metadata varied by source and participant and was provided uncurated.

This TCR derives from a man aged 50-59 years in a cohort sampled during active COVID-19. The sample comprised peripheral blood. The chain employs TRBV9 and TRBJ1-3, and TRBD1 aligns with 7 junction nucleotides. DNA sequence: TGTGCCAGCACGAAAGGGGGCAGTTCTACTCTCTCTGGAAACACCATATATTTT. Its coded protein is CASTKGGSSTLSGNTIYF.